This TCR beta chain is drawn from a study of regulatory T cells in long-lasting Graves disease. The length of the CDR3 is 14 residues. The germline V gene encodes CDR1 SGHTA and CDR2 FQGNSA. Trimming took 1 base from V and 6 from J, leaving 10 bases between them. This clonotype has a count of ten or more. Time point given: newly diagnosed GD, antithyroid drugs for less than 3 months. Extracted RNA from PBMCs served as the source of the TCR library. Arm-PCR of CDR3 regions and iRepertoire HTBI primers were used to build TCR beta libraries. TCRdb passed the multiplex PCR reads through MiXCR, listing each CDR3 protein once. The repertoire has fewer than 350,000 distinct CDR3 sequences, 15% to 20% of them found once; the top ten carry less than 45%.

The origin of this receptor is a female donor with Graves disease. Material: peripheral blood mononuclear cells (PBMCs), obtained at new diagnosis, from a patient treated with antithyroid drugs. The chain employs TRBV7-2 and TRBJ2-1; possibly TRBD1 for D (5 bases). The CDR3 here is CASSLDGAINEQFF. The CDR3 region has the DNA TGTGCCAGCAGCTTAGATGGGGCTATCAATGAGCAGTTCTTC.